This T cell receptor (beta chain) derives from a study of shared clonotypes between healthy human individuals. The study's findings and limits: Some naive CD4 clonotypes, 4% to 6%, turned up in common across several donors. Compared with memory subsets, naive subsets generally had larger estimated richness.

On this clone itself: Its cognate antigen is unknown.

The germline V gene has CDR1 SGHAT and CDR2 FQNNGV. CDR3 length: 15 residues. V gave up 0 bases and J gave up 3 bases, with 9 bases separating them. Generated by immunoSEQ multiplex PCR, the TCRdb table keeps only in-frame clones and is missing some. The data contain a few hundred thousand clones, approximately 70% of them singletons. All donors were Caucasian adults living in Nashville, Tennessee. CD4+ cells underwent separation, giving CD45RA+ naive and CD45RA-negative memory subsets. The receptor's source is a man aged 25 to 40 in good health. The chain couples TRBV11-2 to TRBJ2-1; D gene uncertain. The source material was memory CD4+ T cells sorted from blood. The subset: CD45RA-negative fraction. The CDR3 sequence: CASSLDLSHYNEQFF. CDR3 bases: TGTGCCAGCAGCTTAGATCTATCTCACTACAATGAGCAGTTCTTC.